This T cell receptor (beta chain) was retrieved from a study of T cell responses to AZD1222 COVID-19 vaccine. Germline CDR1 is SNHLY and CDR2 is FYNNEI. Trimming pared 8 bases from V and 4 bases from J, leaving 5 bases between. This CDR3 contains 11 residues. Produced via immunoSEQ multiplex PCR; TCRdb's table is partial and in-frame only. The profile covers some 150,000 clones, with approximately 90% appearing a single time and approximately 1.6% taken by the ten largest. The sequences come from peripheral blood, collected on day 0 of AZD1222 vaccination. The sequence came from an adult in good health. The chain carries TRBV2 and TRBJ1-4, with no clear D. The CDR3 reads CASGDNEKLFF. The CDR3 nucleotides read TGTGCCAGCGGGGATAATGAAAAACTGTTTTTT.